This T cell receptor beta chain was sequenced for a study of cytomegalovirus exposure and HLA in healthy donors (dated by TCRdb to about 2017). Background on the whole study: According to a later analysis, the 110 or so validation repertoires were produced on the same platform as the 700 or so repertoires of the first cohort. The aim of the study was to test whether cataloging public T cell receptors could identify signatures of past pathogen exposure. A separate validation cohort of 90 to 150 different subjects was used in addition to the 666-subject first cohort. High-throughput TCR immunosequencing, statistical association of individual TCRs with disease status, and machine learning were combined to predict cytomegalovirus infection status.

Counted from cysteine to phenylalanine, this CDR3 has 9 amino acids. Here the CDR3 DNA is all that survives: 27 bases in frame from base 1. Sequences DFQATT (CDR1) and SNEGSKA (CDR2) are obtained from the germline V gene (reference sequence). Study-wide conclusions, independent of this receptor: Subsequent analysis determined that TCRs grouped into clusters in the first cohort also showed a tendency toward co-occurrence across the 130 or so validation repertoires, and 94% of cluster scores exceeded 0. The validation cohort had no HLA typing available for a later analysis, so co-occurrence within that cohort was assessed over all 120 or so repertoires. Cytomegalovirus status was reported to be diagnosed by the classifier with high specificity and sensitivity in both the original and validation cohorts. Across donors, most TCR sequences were observed very rarely, whereas some public TCRs were present in many individuals. The authors suggested that the approach could potentially be extended to other disease states and immunological phenotypes. Three of the identified cytomegalovirus-associated TCR beta chains were confirmed in vitro to be specific for cytomegalovirus antigens. The study gave a list of some 150 TCR beta chains associated with cytomegalovirus.

Concerning this clone itself: It has no known antigen specificity. One end of the junction varies from germline; a read error may be responsible.

Separate from the roughly 650-subject first cohort, the validation cohort of more than 90 subjects was the group to which the donors belonged. Libraries were built with the immunoSEQ multiplex PCR assay. The study's processing was this. To diagnose cytomegalovirus status from the catalog of TCR beta chain sequences, a statistical classification framework was built. The table was pulled from immuneACCESS by TCRdb, which kept in-frame rearrangements only. Such tables lose some clones; where checked, under half of the loss comes from unresolved V genes, and the rest has no known cause. D and trimming come from the DNA, and the V and J calls and clone size come from that table. A total of about 55,000 clones appear in this sample, around 90% of them only once. About 3% of the sample is in the top ten clones.

The origin of this receptor is a young man in good health and CMV-seronegative. The chain uses TRBV20-1 and TRBJ2-3, with the identity of the D gene unclear. Sequencing used PBMCs. The base sequence is TGCAGTGCTAGAGATCTTGCGGATTTT. This is translated as CSARDLADF.